The TCR beta chain described here comes from a study of blood T cell repertoires in COVID-19. Turning to the study itself: Donors in the United States, Italy and Spain gave samples during acute or convalescent COVID-19. T cells, B-cell-depleted T cells, or PBMCs supplied cDNA or gDNA.

Original analysis: Reference gene primer amplification gave nucleated cell count estimates. The table came from immunoSEQ multiplex PCR; TCRdb's copy has only in-frame clones and leaves some out. The V and J calls and clone size were taken over from that table, and D and trimming were inferred from the DNA. Of roughly 280,000 clones listed, around 84% are singletons. This clone occurred once. It was during active infection that Seattle patients were enrolled and then longitudinally followed. The sample consisted of peripheral blood. This receptor was identified in a woman aged 55 to 70 with COVID-19, enrolled during active disease.

CDR3 sequence (DNA): TGTGCCAGCAGCTCGGGGGGGCTAGCGGGACACTACGAGCAGTACTTC. Protein product: CASSSGGLAGHYEQYF. V and J are TRBV5-4 and TRBJ2-7; TRBD2 matches 9 bases. This CDR3 spans 16 amino acids. J gave up 3 bases and V 3 bases, and 10 bases lay outside the gene matches. Germline V gives CDR1 SGHNT, CDR2 YYREEE (reference sequence).